These 24 T cell receptor beta chains were all obtained from the same sample, sequenced in a study of blood T cell repertoires in COVID-19. Repertoires were generated with immunoSEQ multiplex PCR, while TCRdb's copy carries only in-frame clones and drops some. In the table there are hundreds of thousands of clones, about 89% of which are singletons. Source material: peripheral blood. The source is a woman in her thirties or forties who had recovered from COVID-19.

The genes are TRBV9 and TRBJ2-3, with TRBD2 matching 11 bases. Germline trimming cut 3 bases from V and 7 bases from J; bases unmatched to any gene: 4. The CDR3 is made up of 14 amino acids. Germline CDR1 is SGDLS and CDR2 is YYNGEE. The CDR3 here is CASSATSGDYTQYF. For the CDR3, the DNA is TGTGCCAGCAGCGCGACTAGCGGGGATTATACGCAGTATTTT.

The chain employs TRBV4-2 and TRBJ2-7; 13 bases fit TRBD2. Looked up from germline, CDR1 is LGHNA and CDR2 is YNFKEQ. With V trimmed by 0 bases and J by 1 base, 0 bases remained unmatched. The CDR3 loop spans 16 amino acids. The CDR3 loop is CASSQETSGGSYEQYF. CDR3 DNA sequence: TGTGCCAGCAGCCAAGAGACTAGCGGGGGGTCCTACGAGCAGTACTTC.

The rearrangement uses TRBV3-1 (or the pseudogene TRBV3-2) and TRBJ2-4; 9 bases line up with TRBD2. J lost 1 base, V lost 4 bases, and 14 bases had no gene match. Germline lookup yields CDR1 LGHDT and CDR2 YNNKEL (reference sequence). This CDR3 is built from 19 residues. CDR3 amino acids: CASSPPEGGGGGAKNIQYF. CDR3 DNA sequence: TGTGCCAGCAGCCCACCCGAGGGGGGCGGGGGGGGCGCCAAAAACATTCAGTACTTC.

The chain couples TRBV5-1 to TRBJ2-2; 7 bases line up with TRBD1. V shed 4 bases, J shed 6 bases, and the junction held 9 bases outside the gene matches. CDR1 SGHRS and CDR2 YFSETQ come from the germline V gene. The CDR3 length is 15 residues. This CDR3 reads CASSQQGSVAGELFF. The CDR3 DNA sequence: TGCGCCAGCAGCCAACAGGGGTCAGTGGCCGGGGAGCTGTTTTTT.

V gene TRBV19 combines with J gene TRBJ1-5, with a weak D call TRBD1 (5 bases). V lost 7 bases to trimming and J lost 6 bases, with 19 bases between them. The CDR3 sequence is 15 residues long. Germline assignment: CDR1 LNHDA and CDR2 SQIVND (reference sequence). CDR3: CASTVREGIRQPQHF. The CDR3 coding sequence is TGTGCCAGTACCGTTAGGGAGGGGATTCGTCAGCCCCAGCATTTT.

The chain recombines TRBV6-2 or TRBV6-3 with TRBJ1-4, with D perhaps TRBD1 (5 bases). The germline V gene has CDR1 MNHEY and CDR2 SVGEGT. The CDR3 length is 18 residues. V shed 2 bases and J shed 8 bases, with 24 bases lying between them. The CDR3, as DNA: TGTGCCAGCAGTTACGTGGTGGGCAGGGAAAGGGCTCGCGAAAAACTGTTTTTT. This encodes CASSYVVGRERAREKLFF.

The gene calls are TRBV7-2 and TRBJ1-2; 7 nucleotides align to TRBD1. V shed 5 bases, J shed 4 bases, and the junction held 4 bases outside the gene matches. Germline CDR1 reads SGHTA; CDR2 reads FQGNSA. There are 13 residues in the CDR3. Here the CDR3 reads CASSLGQIYGYTF. The CDR3 coding sequence is TGTGCCAGCAGCCTGGGACAGATCTATGGCTACACCTTC.

This chain connects TRBV18 to TRBJ2-5; D call uncertain. The length of the CDR3 is 16 residues. The ends were cut back, 2 bases at V and 0 bases at J, with 13 bases in the middle. Germline values: CDR1 KGHSH, CDR2 LQKENI. The CDR3 loop reads CASSPFVRTDQETQYF. CDR3 sequence (DNA): TGTGCCAGCTCACCATTTGTGAGAACAGACCAAGAGACCCAGTACTTC.

This chain connects TRBV3-1 (or the pseudogene TRBV3-2) to TRBJ2-7; the D gene is possibly TRBD2 (6 bases). This CDR3 is 17 amino acids long. V lost 4 bases, J lost 2 bases, and 21 bases lay in between. Germline CDR1 LGHDT, CDR2 YNNKEL (reference sequence). CDR3 nucleotide sequence: TGTGCCAGCAGCCCGCGGGGTGTGGGGAATGCCCCCTACGAGCAGTACTTC. It yields the protein CASSPRGVGNAPYEQYF.

J is TRBJ1-1 and V is TRBV4-3; TRBD1 might be the D (5 bases). The germline CDR1 and CDR2 sequences are LGHNA and YSLEER. V was cut by 0 bases and J by 1 base, with 6 bases left in between. The CDR3 length is 14 residues. The CDR3 coding sequence is TGCGCCAGCAGCCAAGATGGGGCGAACACTGAAGCTTTCTTT. Translated: CASSQDGANTEAFF.

The genes are TRBV4-3 and TRBJ2-1; D possibly corresponds to TRBD1 (7 bases). The V gene lost 4 bases and the J gene lost 2 bases, with 21 bases spanning the gap. The germline V gene has CDR1 LGHNA and CDR2 YSLEER. CDR3 length: 18 amino acids. The CDR3 is CASSPGPGGPYPYNEQFF. Written as DNA, the CDR3 is TGCGCCAGCAGCCCTGGGCCAGGGGGGCCTTACCCCTACAATGAGCAGTTCTTC.

The rearrangement links TRBV3-1 (or the pseudogene TRBV3-2) to TRBJ2-7; 9 bases agree with TRBD2. The CDR3 totals 14 residues. The V gene's germline CDR1 is LGHDT and CDR2 YNNKEL (reference sequence). V shed 6 bases, J shed 1 base, and the junction held 4 bases outside the gene matches. The CDR3 sequence is CASSLGLASYEQYF. Written as DNA, the CDR3 is TGTGCCAGCAGTTTGGGACTAGCATCCTACGAGCAGTACTTC.

DNA for the CDR3: TGCAGTGCGGCGGGCAATGAGCAGTTCTTC. Encoded protein: CSAAGNEQFF. The J gene is TRBJ2-1, the V gene TRBV20-1, with a tentative D call TRBD2 (5 bases). This CDR3 has 10 amino acids. The germline CDR1 and CDR2 sequences are DFQATT and SNEGSKA (reference sequence). V lost 6 bases, J lost 6 bases, and 6 bases lay in between.

Points on this clone: The junction does not match germline at one end; this may be a read error. V gene TRBV9 combines with J gene TRBJ1-1; D is uncertain. Germline-derived CDR1 and CDR2 are SGDLS and YYNGEE. CDR3 length: 14 residues. The CDR3 nucleotides read TGTGCCAGCAGCGTAAACGGCGCAAACAGTGAAGCTTTCTTT. It translates to CASSVNGANSEAFF.

This chain joins TRBV9 and TRBJ2-2, with D possibly being TRBD2 (6 bases). V lost 2 bases to trimming and J lost 5 bases, with 13 bases between them. The CDR3 extends over 15 amino acids. Germline V CDR1 and CDR2: SGDLS, YYNGEE. The CDR3 protein is CASSVSGRRTGELFF. DNA for the CDR3: TGTGCCAGCAGCGTGTCGGGGAGGCGGACCGGGGAGCTGTTTTTT. Full variable domain (rest looked up from reference TRBV9 and TRBJ2-2): DSGVTQTPKHLITATGQRVTLRCSPRSGDLSVYWYQQSLDQGLQFLIQYYNGEERAKGNILERFSAQQFPDLHSELNLSSLELGDSALYFCASSVSGRRTGELFFGEGSRLTVL.

This chain connects TRBV9 to TRBJ1-4, with 8 bases lining up with TRBD1. Germline CDR1 is SGDLS and CDR2 is YYNGEE. The V gene end was trimmed by 4 bases and the J gene end by 14 bases; junction bases not matched to a gene: 13. This CDR3 is built from 14 residues. The CDR3 sequence: CASSQGASLRGLFF. The CDR3 coding sequence is TGTGCCAGCAGCCAGGGGGCGAGCCTAAGGGGGCTGTTTTTT.

This chain joins TRBV2 and TRBJ2-5; maybe TRBD1 (6 bases). Trimming pared 3 bases from V and 10 bases from J, leaving 15 bases between. There are 13 residues in the CDR3. CDR1 SNHLY and CDR2 FYNNEI come from the germline V gene. CDR3 coding DNA: TGTGCCAGCAGTGAGGGGGCGGCAGGGGACCAGTACTTC. Amino acids: CASSEGAAGDQYF.

V gene TRBV10-3 combines with J gene TRBJ1-2; 8 nucleotides match TRBD1. There are 17 residues in the CDR3. The V segment lost 7 bases and the J segment 5 bases; nucleotides outside the gene matches: 18. Germline CDR1 is ENHRY and CDR2 is SYGVKD. The CDR3 bases are TGTGCCATCACGCGCCGAGCTCCGGGACAGGACTCATATGGCTACACCTTC. Protein: CAITRRAPGQDSYGYTF.

The V and J genes are TRBV27 and TRBJ1-2; 7 bases agree with TRBD1. The junction had 2 bases not matched to a gene; V was cut back by 1 base and J by 6 bases. From germline, CDR1 is MNHEY and CDR2 SMNVEV (reference sequence). The CDR3 spans 13 residues. The CDR3 loop reads CASSLYRGHGYTF. CDR3 bases: TGTGCCAGCAGTTTATACAGGGGCCATGGCTACACCTTC.

The J gene is TRBJ1-1, the V gene TRBV5-8; tentatively, D is TRBD1 (5 bases). The CDR3 has 14 amino acids. V was pared by 0 bases and J by 1 base, with 7 bases between. Per the germline V gene, CDR1 is SGHTS and CDR2 is YDEGEE. For the CDR3, the DNA is TGTGCCAGCAGCTTGGCCGGGGGGAACACTGAAGCTTTCTTT. This sequence encodes CASSLAGGNTEAFF.

This clone occurred a few times. This sequence joins TRBV30 and TRBJ1-4; the D is unclear. Trimming took off 0 bases at V and 11 bases at J, with 7 bases between the two ends. Per germline, CDR1 GTSNPN and CDR2 SVGIG (reference sequence). The length of the CDR3 is 11 residues. This chain's CDR3 is CAWSVGGKLFF. In nucleotides, the CDR3 is TGTGCCTGGAGTGTGGGAGGGAAACTGTTTTTT.

V gene TRBV7-2 combines with J gene TRBJ1-1, with D hard to call. The CDR3 spans 14 residues. V was clipped by 3 bases and J by 0 bases, with 8 bases between them. Germline V CDR1 and CDR2: SGHTA, FQGNSA. The DNA of the CDR3 is TGTGCCAGCAGCTTTAACAGACTGAACACTGAAGCTTTCTTT. The encoded protein is CASSFNRLNTEAFF.

In regard to this clone: The identical CDR3 is also encoded by other nucleotide sequences in the sample. This rearrangement joins TRBV5-1 to TRBJ1-2; 7 bases align to TRBD1. V gave up 3 bases and J gave up 5 bases; unmatched junction bases: 4. CDR3 length: 13 amino acids. Germline assignment: CDR1 SGHRS and CDR2 YFSETQ. The CDR3 here is CASSSTGEYGYTF. CDR3 coding DNA: TGCGCCAGCAGCTCAACAGGGGAATATGGCTACACCTTC.

Written as DNA, the CDR3 is TGTGCCAGCAGCGAAGCGGGGGGGTGGTATTCCTACAATGAGCAGTTCTTC. As protein: CASSEAGGWYSYNEQFF. This chain joins TRBV14 and TRBJ2-1; 10 bases align to TRBD2. J lost 1 base, V lost 5 bases, and 8 bases had no gene match. From germline, CDR1 is SGHDN and CDR2 FVKESK. This CDR3 has 17 amino acids.